One sample yielded the 31 T cell receptor beta chains listed below, sequenced in a study of control samples from healthy donors and cancer patients. Measured with immunoSEQ multiplex PCR; TCRdb has only the in-frame clones, and not every one. The repertoire includes 75,000 to 95,000 clones, about 81% of them detected once, and 30% to 40% sits in the top ten. The sample was PBMCs. The receptors derive from a man between 65 and 85 years old with lung cancer.

V and J are TRBV5-5 and TRBJ1-5; D remains unclear. Between the trimmed V and J ends, which lost 1 base and 0 bases, there was a span of 17 bases. This CDR3 has 18 residues. Germline-derived CDR1 and CDR2 are SGHKS and YYEKEE (reference sequence). The CDR3 region has the DNA TGTGCCAGCAGCTTGAAGGAGGCCAGGCGTGATAGCAATCAGCCCCAGCATTTT. This codes for CASSLKEARRDSNQPQHF.

In its sample, this clone was seen a few times. V gene TRBV30 combines with J gene TRBJ1-3, with TRBD1 matching over 7 bases. Germline loops: CDR1 GTSNPN, CDR2 SVGIG (reference sequence). The V and J ends lost 5 bases and 0 bases, in that order; junction bases with no gene match: 7. This CDR3 region has 15 residues. CDR3 loop: CAWQTGSLSGNTIYF. CDR3 bases: TGTGCCTGGCAGACAGGGTCCCTCTCTGGAAACACCATATATTTT.

The rearrangement uses TRBV4-3 and TRBJ1-5, with D unclear. The CDR3 spans 15 residues. V lost 0 bases and J 3 bases, leaving 9 bases between the germline ends. Germline V CDR1 and CDR2: LGHNA, YSLEER. This CDR3 reads CASSQDRGHNQPQHF. Here the CDR3 DNA reads TGCGCCAGCAGCCAAGATCGGGGTCACAATCAGCCCCAGCATTTT.

On this clone itself: The same CDR3 is also encoded by other DNA sequences in this sample. The rearrangement joins TRBV11-3 to TRBJ1-1; D is perhaps TRBD1 (6 bases). Looked up from germline, CDR1 is SGHNT and CDR2 is YENEEA. The ends were cut back, 0 bases at V and 8 bases at J, with 16 bases in the middle. The CDR3 runs to 15 residues. CDR3 protein: CASSLEGTGGAEAFF. CDR3 sequence (DNA): TGTGCCAGCAGCTTAGAAGGGACGGGGGGGGCGGAAGCTTTCTTT.

The rearrangement uses TRBV10-2 and TRBJ1-3; the D is unclear. The CDR3 is 15 amino acids. V lost 0 bases to trimming and J lost 4 bases, with 10 bases between them. Germline assignment: CDR1 WSHSY and CDR2 SAAADI. CDR3 amino acids: CASSESPGFGNTIYF. CDR3 DNA sequence: TGCGCCAGCAGTGAGTCCCCGGGATTCGGAAACACCATATATTTT.

V and J are TRBV5-4 and TRBJ1-3; D unclear. CDR1 and CDR2 from the germline V gene are SGHNT and YYREEE (reference sequence). Between the trimmed V and J ends, which lost 1 base and 1 base, there was a span of 9 bases. This CDR3 is 15 amino acids long. This CDR3 is CASSLYTPSGNTIYF. DNA for the CDR3: TGTGCCAGCAGCTTGTACACCCCATCTGGAAACACCATATATTTT. The variable domain in full, completed from reference TRBV5-4 and TRBJ1-3, reads ETGVTQSPTHLIKTRGQQVTLRCSSQSGHNTVSWYQQALGQGPQFIFQYYREEENGRGNFPPRFSGLQFPNYSSELNVNALELDDSALYLCASSLYTPSGNTIYFGEGSWLTVV.

CDR3 nucleotide sequence: TGTGCCAGCAGCCCCCTAAGGGGCGGGGGGCACACAGATACGCAGTATTTT. It is translated as CASSPLRGGGHTDTQYF. The V and J genes are TRBV6-2 or TRBV6-3 and TRBJ2-3; the match to TRBD2 covers 8 bases. The ends lost 6 bases at V and 2 bases at J; junction bases unmatched: 13. CDR3 length: 17 residues. Germline V gene data show CDR1 as MNHEY and CDR2 as SVGEGT.

By share, this clone ranks as large (0.1 to 1%). The chain combines TRBV24-1 with TRBJ2-7, with 8 nucleotides matching TRBD1. The V and J ends lost 3 bases and 7 bases, in that order; junction bases with no gene match: 7. Per the germline V gene, CDR1 is KGHDR and CDR2 is SFDVKD. The CDR3 spans 14 residues. CDR3 nucleotides: TGTGCCACCAGTGATAGGACAGGGATTGAGGAGCAGTACTTC. This encodes CATSDRTGIEEQYF.

This chain connects TRBV7-3 to TRBJ2-2; a weak D match, TRBD2 (6 bases). Per the germline V gene, CDR1 is SGHTA and CDR2 is FQGTGA. Trimming stripped 5 bases from V and 4 bases from J, with 17 bases between. This CDR3 region has 16 residues. This CDR3 reads CASSRGTPQGTGELFF. In DNA, the CDR3 is TGTGCCAGCAGCCGGGGGACTCCCCAGGGCACCGGGGAGCTGTTTTTT.

The chain recombines TRBV7-8 with TRBJ1-3, with D hard to call. The V and J ends lost 4 bases and 0 bases respectively, with 10 bases between them. The germline CDR1 and CDR2 sequences are SGHVS and FQNEAQ. This CDR3 is 15 amino acids long. The CDR3, as DNA: TGTGCCAGCAGCTCCCTATCGGGCTCTGGAAACACCATATATTTT. Its protein product is CASSSLSGSGNTIYF.

This CDR3 reads CASSRLAGVGTDTQYF. For the CDR3, the DNA is TGTGCCAGCAGTCGACTAGCGGGGGTAGGCACAGATACGCAGTATTTT. The rearrangement joins TRBV2 to TRBJ2-3; TRBD2 matches 12 bases. After removal of 5 bases from V and 1 base from J, the junction contained 4 bases not matched to a gene. CDR1 is SNHLY and CDR2 is FYNNEI in the germline V gene. The CDR3 extends over 16 amino acids.

The chain recombines TRBV3-1 (or the pseudogene TRBV3-2) with TRBJ2-1; TRBD1 matches at 7 bases. Trimming at V came to 7 bases and at J to 6 bases, leaving 3 bases not matched to a gene. Germline V gene sequence: CDR1 LGHDT, CDR2 YNNKEL (reference sequence). CDR3 length: 12 residues. CDR3 in amino acids: CASNRGGNEQFF. CDR3 nucleotide sequence: TGTGCCAGCAACAGGGGCGGCAATGAGCAGTTCTTC.

Comment on this clone: One junction end disagrees with the germline gene, perhaps due to a read error. V usage is TRBV14 and J usage is TRBJ1-6; no clear D gene. The CDR3 sequence is 12 residues long. In germline, CDR1 is SGHDN, CDR2 FVKESK. The CDR3 sequence is CASSGYHSSLHF. The CDR3 coding sequence is TGTGCCAGCAGCGGGTACCATTCATCCCTCCACTTT. The full variable domain, rest sourced from reference TRBV14 and TRBJ1-6, is EAGVTQFPSHSVIEKGQTVTLRCDPISGHDNLYWYRRVMGKEIKFLLHFVKESKQDESGMPNNRFLAERTGGTYSTLKVQPAELEDSGVYFCASSGYHSSLHFGNGTRLTVT.

In its sample, this clone was seen once. The chain carries TRBV14 and TRBJ2-3; D possibly corresponds to TRBD2 (6 bases). The CDR3 has 16 amino acids. Germline values: CDR1 SGHDN, CDR2 FVKESK. Trimming left V 1 base short and J 8 bases short, with 19 bases between. The CDR3 here is CASSQVGGGSSATQYF. The CDR3 nucleotides are TGTGCCAGCAGCCAAGTTGGTGGGGGGTCAAGTGCTACGCAGTATTTT. Together with reference TRBV14 and TRBJ2-3, the CDR3 gives the full variable domain: EAGVTQFPSHSVIEKGQTVTLRCDPISGHDNLYWYRRVMGKEIKFLLHFVKESKQDESGMPNNRFLAERTGGTYSTLKVQPAELEDSGVYFCASSQVGGGSSATQYFGPGTRLTVL.

The chain links TRBV7-9 to TRBJ2-7; TRBD1 might be the D (6 bases). The germline V gene encodes CDR1 SEHNR and CDR2 FQNEAQ (reference sequence). Trimming cost V 4 bases and J 6 bases, with 10 bases left between them. This CDR3 contains 12 residues. The chain's CDR3 is CASSWKGGEQYF. The CDR3, as DNA: TGTGCCAGCAGCTGGAAAGGGGGCGAGCAGTACTTC.

This rearrangement joins TRBV7-9 to TRBJ2-2; D may be TRBD1 (5 bases). Trimming stripped 2 bases from V and 3 bases from J, with 7 bases between. Germline V CDR1 and CDR2: SEHNR, FQNEAQ (reference sequence). The CDR3 is made up of 14 amino acids. The CDR3 loop reads CASSLRGYTGELFF. In nucleotides, the CDR3 is TGTGCCAGCAGCTTAAGGGGCTACACCGGGGAGCTGTTTTTT.

V usage is TRBV7-3 and J usage is TRBJ1-5; D not resolved. The CDR3 runs 13 residues. Germline V gene data show CDR1 as SGHTA and CDR2 as FQGTGA. V was clipped by 2 bases and J by 4 bases, with 6 bases between them. This chain's CDR3 is CASSLVPNQPQHF. For the CDR3, the DNA is TGTGCCAGCAGCTTAGTACCTAATCAGCCCCAGCATTTT.

The chain carries TRBV6-6 and TRBJ2-7; D gene unclear. Germline V gene lookup returns CDR1 MNHNY and CDR2 SVGAGI (reference sequence). Trimming took 7 bases from V and 4 from J, leaving 23 bases between them. The CDR3 is 16 residues long. CDR3 nucleotide sequence: TGTGCCAGCAACTCGATTATGGGTCAATCCAGGTACGAGCAGTACTTC. This encodes CASNSIMGQSRYEQYF.

The V call is TRBV7-9, the J call TRBJ2-1, with 10 bases lining up with TRBD2. This CDR3 spans 17 amino acids. The ends lost 4 bases at V and 2 bases at J; junction bases unmatched: 8. The V gene's germline CDR1 is SEHNR and CDR2 FQNEAQ (reference sequence). For the CDR3, the DNA is TGTGCCAGCAGCTCATTAACTAGCGGGGAAACCTACAATGAGCAGTTCTTC. It translates to CASSSLTSGETYNEQFF.

V is TRBV9 and J is TRBJ1-4, with D hard to call. CDR3 length: 17 residues. The V and J ends lost 2 bases and 4 bases respectively, with 18 bases between them. Looked up from germline, CDR1 is SGDLS and CDR2 is YYNGEE. CDR3 in DNA: TGTGCCAGCAGCGTCGAAGCCACGACTGGGAGTAATGAAAAACTGTTTTTT. This translates into CASSVEATTGSNEKLFF.

V gene TRBV9 combines with J gene TRBJ2-7, with unresolved D. V was clipped by 4 bases and J by 4 bases, with 12 bases between them. This CDR3 comprises 13 residues. Germline CDR1 is SGDLS and CDR2 is YYNGEE. In DNA, the CDR3 is TGTGCCAGCAGCCCCCAGGTCCGTTACGAGCAGTACTTC. It specifies CASSPQVRYEQYF.

The rearrangement joins TRBV9 to TRBJ1-1; no reliable D call. The CDR3 sequence is 15 residues long. Per the germline V gene, CDR1 is SGDLS and CDR2 is YYNGEE. The ends were cut back, 1 base at V and 5 bases at J, with 15 bases in the middle. CDR3 nucleotide sequence: TGTGCCAGCAGCGTAAATTTTCGGGGAAATACTGAAGCTTTCTTT. Translated: CASSVNFRGNTEAFF.

This clone has a handful of counts. V is TRBV19 and J is TRBJ1-5; the match to TRBD1 covers 7 bases. Germline lookup yields CDR1 LNHDA and CDR2 SQIVND (reference sequence). This CDR3 region has 15 residues. With 6 bases clipped from V and 5 bases from J, the junction kept 10 bases outside the gene matches. As DNA, the CDR3 is TGTGCCAGTAGAGGAACCCAGGGGGGCTATCAGCCCCAGCATTTT. It encodes CASRGTQGGYQPQHF.

CDR3 nucleotides: TGCAGCGTTGGACAGCTTGTATTTGGCCACACCGGGGAGCTGTTTTTT. Its protein is CSVGQLVFGHTGELFF. The chain couples TRBV29-1 to TRBJ2-2, with D tentatively TRBD1 (5 bases). The V and J ends lost 4 bases and 3 bases respectively, with 18 bases between them. The CDR3 has 16 residues. Germline V gene sequence: CDR1 SQVTM, CDR2 ANQGSEA.

The chain joins TRBV18 to TRBJ2-3; 7 bases line up with TRBD2. CDR1 is KGHSH and CDR2 is LQKENI in the germline V gene. The trim removed 2 bases at V and 2 bases at J, leaving 7 bases unmatched. The CDR3 length is 16 residues. The CDR3 here is CASSPMAGTITDTQYF. In nucleotides, the CDR3 is TGTGCCAGCTCACCAATGGCGGGGACTATCACAGATACGCAGTATTTT. The variable domain in full, with the rest retrieved from reference TRBV18 and TRBJ2-3, is NAGVMQNPRHLVRRRGQEARLRCSPMKGHSHVYWYRQLPEEGLKFMVYLQKENIIDESGMPKERFSAEFPKEGPSILRIQQVVRGDSAAYFCASSPMAGTITDTQYFGPGTRLTVL.

The chain links TRBV2 to TRBJ2-5, with 7 positions matching TRBD1. The length of the CDR3 is 14 residues. The trim removed 6 bases at V and 7 bases at J, leaving 11 bases unmatched. Per germline, CDR1 SNHLY and CDR2 FYNNEI. CDR3 in amino acids: CASSGTALSRTQYF. Here the CDR3 DNA reads TGTGCCAGCAGCGGGACAGCGCTTTCAAGGACCCAGTACTTC.

The gene calls are TRBV23-1 and TRBJ1-6; no firm D call. TRBV23-1 is labeled an ORF, and its function is uncertain. V lost 1 base and J lost 8, with 0 bases in between. There are 11 residues in the CDR3. The CDR3 protein is CASSQYSPLHF. The CDR3 DNA reads as TGCGCCAGCAGTCAATATTCACCCCTCCACTTT.

The chain is built from TRBV4-1 and TRBJ1-5; TRBD1 matches 9 bases. CDR1 MGHRA and CDR2 YSYEKL come from the germline V gene. The V segment lost 0 bases and the J segment 4 bases; nucleotides outside the gene matches: 7. This CDR3 is built from 17 residues. Written as DNA, the CDR3 is TGCGCCAGCAGCCAAGACACGACAGGGGGGAGGAATCAGCCCCAGCATTTT. Encoded protein: CASSQDTTGGRNQPQHF.

The V call is TRBV5-8, the J call TRBJ1-2; 12 nucleotides agree with TRBD1. Germline-derived CDR1 and CDR2 are SGHTS and YDEGEE. Losses at the gene ends were 3 bases for V and 7 bases for J; bases not matched to a gene: 10. The CDR3 totals 16 residues. The CDR3 is CASSSRGTGGGGGYTF. In nucleotides, the CDR3 is TGTGCCAGCAGCTCCCGCGGGACAGGGGGCGGTGGTGGCTACACCTTC.

The chain has TRBV6-2 or TRBV6-3 and TRBJ1-2, with D uncertain. The V end was cut by 4 bases, the J end by 4 bases, with 7 bases between. Per the germline V gene, CDR1 is MNHEY and CDR2 is SVGEGT. The CDR3 consists of 12 residues. CDR3 in DNA: TGTGCCAGCAGTTCTGGACTCTATGGCTACACCTTC. Amino acids: CASSSGLYGYTF.

The rearrangement uses TRBV30 and TRBJ1-5; 7 bases are a match to TRBD1. From germline, CDR1 is GTSNPN and CDR2 SVGIG (reference sequence). The CDR3 has 15 amino acids. V was pared by 3 bases and J by 3 bases, with 8 bases of the junction left unmatched. The CDR3 DNA is TGTGCCTGGAGCATTCCGGGACAGTTCAATCAGCCCCAGCATTTT. Translated, it gives CAWSIPGQFNQPQHF.